The 19 T cell receptor beta chains below come from one sample, sequenced in a study of blood T cell repertoires in COVID-19. This table comes from immunoSEQ multiplex PCR, and its TCRdb copy is limited to in-frame clones, with some not included. This table has a few hundred thousand clones, about 91% appearing once. The material sequenced was peripheral blood. Receptors originate from a woman aged 25 to 45 who had recovered from COVID-19.

This sequence joins TRBV29-1 and TRBJ2-7; D is possibly TRBD1 (6 bases). With 5 bases removed from V and 3 bases from J, the gap between germline ends came to 14 bases. Germline V CDR1 and CDR2: SQVTM, ANQGSEA. The CDR3 contains 13 residues. The CDR3 sequence: CSVKDSLNYEQYF. In nucleotides, the CDR3 is TGCAGCGTTAAGGACAGCCTCAACTACGAGCAGTACTTC.

The rearrangement links TRBV4-1 to TRBJ1-2; D is ambiguous. Germline loops: CDR1 MGHRA, CDR2 YSYEKL. V was shortened by 1 base and J by 8 bases, with 26 bases between the two germline ends. CDR3 length: 18 amino acids. CDR3 sequence reads: CASSQVFPRERDLGGYTF. The CDR3 DNA reads as TGCGCCAGCAGCCAAGTATTTCCAAGAGAGCGGGATTTGGGGGGCTACACCTTC.

The chain joins TRBV18 to TRBJ1-2; D ambiguous. Germline V lookup: CDR1 KGHSH, CDR2 LQKENI. The length of the CDR3 is 12 residues. V was cut by 2 bases and J by 6 bases, with 7 bases left in between. The CDR3 spells CASSPGSDGYTF. CDR3 coding DNA: TGTGCCAGCTCACCAGGTAGCGATGGCTACACCTTC.

The count of this clone is one. The chain links TRBV5-1 to TRBJ2-5; perhaps TRBD2 as D (7 bases). Germline V gives CDR1 SGHRS, CDR2 YFSETQ. V was clipped by 3 bases and J by 3 bases, with 15 bases between them. The CDR3 covers 15 residues. The CDR3 reads CASSSYGGREETQYF. CDR3 DNA: TGCGCCAGCAGCTCGTACGGGGGGCGCGAAGAGACCCAGTACTTC. The full variable domain, rest sourced from reference TRBV5-1 and TRBJ2-5, is KAGVTQTPRYLIKTRGQQVTLSCSPISGHRSVSWYQQTPGQGLQFLFEYFSETQRNKGNFPGRFSGRQFSNSRSEMNVSTLELGDSALYLCASSSYGGREETQYFGPGTRLLVL.

This clone was seen only once. The chain carries TRBV27 and TRBJ2-7, with 7 bases matching TRBD2. V dropped 4 bases and J dropped 4; count of bases not matched to a gene: 10. This CDR3 is built from 15 residues. The germline gives CDR1 MNHEY, CDR2 SMNVEV (reference sequence). CDR3: CASSSPGRMGYEQYF. The CDR3 nucleotides read TGTGCCAGCAGTTCCCCCGGGAGGATGGGGTACGAGCAGTACTTC.

The CDR3 DNA follows: TGTGCCAGCAGCCGGACAGGGGCTTGGGATACGCAGTATTTT. This gives the protein CASSRTGAWDTQYF. This chain links TRBV14 with TRBJ2-3; 9 bases fit TRBD1. The V segment lost 4 bases and the J segment 6 bases; nucleotides outside the gene matches: 5. The CDR3 is 14 residues long. Germline V lookup: CDR1 SGHDN, CDR2 FVKESK.

The J gene is TRBJ2-1, the V gene TRBV25-1; 7 bases are shared with TRBD2. Germline V lookup: CDR1 MGHDK, CDR2 SYGVNS. With 3 bases clipped from V and 0 bases from J, the junction kept 5 bases outside the gene matches. The CDR3 contains 16 residues. CDR3 coding DNA: TGTGCCAGCAGTGATTCGGGGGGTAGCTCCTACAATGAGCAGTTCTTC. This sequence encodes CASSDSGGSSYNEQFF. Variable domain in full (rest from reference TRBV25-1 and TRBJ2-1): EADIYQTPRYLVIGTGKKITLECSQTMGHDKMYWYQQDPGMELHLIHYSYGVNSTEKGDLSSESTVSRIRTEHFPLTLESARPSHTSQYLCASSDSGGSSYNEQFFGPGTRLTVL.

The chain joins TRBV6-5 to TRBJ2-5; TRBD2 matches at 7 bases. The germline CDR1 and CDR2 sequences are MNHEY and SVGAGI. The CDR3 is made up of 14 amino acids. J lost 5 bases, V lost 8 bases, and 11 bases had no gene match. CDR3 amino acids: CASREAGPRETQYF. The CDR3 DNA follows: TGTGCCAGCCGGGAGGCAGGGCCGAGGGAGACCCAGTACTTC.

This clone has only one observation. The CDR3: CASSGTSGGSTDTQYF. The CDR3 DNA follows: TGCGCCAGCAGCGGGACTAGCGGGGGGAGCACAGATACGCAGTATTTT. This chain joins TRBV5-1 and TRBJ2-3; 15 bases map to TRBD2. Trimming took 4 bases from V and 0 from J; bases not matched to a gene: 0. The CDR3 spans 16 residues. Germline CDR1 and CDR2: SGHRS and YFSETQ.

V is TRBV7-3 and J is TRBJ1-2, with D possibly matching TRBD1 (6 bases). CDR1 SGHTA and CDR2 FQGTGA come from the germline V gene. Deletions cut 5 bases from V and 4 bases from J, with 17 bases between. This CDR3 contains 15 residues. CDR3 sequence: CASSPAKTGIYGYTF. The CDR3 bases are TGTGCCAGCAGCCCCGCCAAAACAGGGATCTATGGCTACACCTTC.

This chain's CDR3 is CASSLHGQGYQPQHF. The DNA for the CDR3 is TGTGCCAGCAGTTTACATGGGCAGGGCTATCAGCCCCAGCATTTT. The genes are TRBV27 and TRBJ1-5; D might be TRBD1 (5 bases). V lost 2 bases and J lost 5, with 13 bases in between. The CDR3 has 15 residues. Germline lookup yields CDR1 MNHEY and CDR2 SMNVEV (reference sequence).

The chain has TRBV11-2 and TRBJ2-2, with D possibly matching TRBD2 (6 bases). The V gene lost 1 base and the J gene lost 0 bases, with 18 bases spanning the gap. CDR1 SGHAT and CDR2 FQNNGV come from the germline V gene. This CDR3 is 19 amino acids long. The DNA for the CDR3 is TGTGCCAGCAGCTTAGTAGGACTACGGATTATCGCGAACACCGGGGAGCTGTTTTTT. This translates into CASSLVGLRIIANTGELFF.

The chain has TRBV21-1 and TRBJ1-5; the D call in the table, TRBD1, was not verified against the DNA. TRBV21-1 is recorded as a pseudogene. The CDR3 has 15 amino acids. The CDR3 sequence is CASTRDRVSNQPQHF. CDR3 in DNA: TGTGCCAGCACCAGGGACAGGGTCAGCAATCAGCCCCAGCATTTT.

Here the CDR3 reads CASGRGFSETQYF. The CDR3 nucleotides are TGTGCCAGTGGCAGGGGCTTCTCGGAGACCCAGTACTTC. J is TRBJ2-5 and V is TRBV19; a possible D gene is TRBD1 (6 bases). Looked up from germline, CDR1 is LNHDA and CDR2 is SQIVND (reference sequence). V was cut by 8 bases and J by 5 bases, with 15 bases left in between. The CDR3 sequence is 13 residues long.

V usage is TRBV18 and J usage is TRBJ2-5, with D maybe TRBD2 (6 bases). The V gene's germline CDR1 is KGHSH and CDR2 LQKENI. The V end was cut by 4 bases, the J end by 0 bases, with 12 bases between. This CDR3 has 15 residues. The CDR3 DNA sequence: TGTGCCAGCTCACGGCGCCGGGACTACCAAGAGACCCAGTACTTC. Its protein is CASSRRRDYQETQYF.

The chain couples TRBV5-1 to TRBJ1-2, with D hard to call. Looked up from germline, CDR1 is SGHRS and CDR2 is YFSETQ. CDR3 length equals 15 residues. The V and J ends lost 2 bases and 0 bases respectively, with 11 bases between them. CDR3 in DNA: TGCGCCAGCAGCTTCGACGGAGGATCTAACTATGGCTACACCTTC. Residues: CASSFDGGSNYGYTF.

The chain uses TRBV6-2 or TRBV6-3 and TRBJ1-1; 10 bases align to TRBD1. Germline V gene lookup returns CDR1 MNHEY and CDR2 SVGEGT. CDR3 size: 16 residues. Trimming took 5 bases from V and 0 from J; bases not matched to a gene: 6. DNA for the CDR3: TGTGCCAGCAGTGCCGGGACAGGGGTCCTGAACACTGAAGCTTTCTTT. The encoded protein is CASSAGTGVLNTEAFF.

A remark on this clone: The sample has other DNA sequences that encode this CDR3 too. The chain carries TRBV28 and TRBJ1-3; the D is unclear. The CDR3 runs 15 residues. V lost 2 bases, J lost 0 bases, and 8 bases lay in between. Looked up from germline, CDR1 is MDHEN and CDR2 is SYDVKM. CDR3 sequence reads: CASSLLVSSGNTIYF. The CDR3, as DNA: TGTGCCAGCAGTTTACTAGTCAGCTCTGGAAACACCATATATTTT.

This chain links TRBV12-3 or TRBV12-4 with TRBJ1-2; D is unresolved. The CDR3 has 12 amino acids. Between the trimmed V and J ends, which lost 3 bases and 6 bases, there was a span of 8 bases. The DNA for the CDR3 is TGTGCCAGCAGTTTTACGACTAATGGCTACACCTTC. Its protein is CASSFTTNGYTF.